These 15 T cell receptor beta chains originate from one sample sequenced in a study of cytomegalovirus exposure and HLA in healthy donors. Some clones are missing from TCRdb's copy, which holds only in-frame ones; the method was immunoSEQ multiplex PCR. The table records about 82,000 clones, 85% to 95% of them present only once. Sequencing input: PBMCs. These receptors all come from a woman aged 18 to 35 in good health and CMV-seronegative.

This rearrangement joins TRBV2 to TRBJ1-5; 7 nucleotides align to TRBD1. The CDR3 sequence is 16 residues long. J lost 0 bases, V lost 6 bases, and 8 bases had no gene match. The V gene's germline CDR1 is SNHLY and CDR2 FYNNEI. CDR3 residues: CASSVEGAFSNQPQHF. For the CDR3, the DNA is TGTGCCAGCAGCGTCGAGGGGGCGTTTAGCAATCAGCCCCAGCATTTT.

The gene calls are TRBV4-3 and TRBJ2-7; D not resolved. V was pared by 0 bases and J by 0 bases, with 6 bases between. This CDR3 spans 14 amino acids. CDR1 and CDR2 from the germline V gene are LGHNA and YSLEER. The CDR3 reads CASSQEAGSYEQYF. DNA for the CDR3: TGCGCCAGCAGCCAAGAGGCAGGCTCCTACGAGCAGTACTTC.

With regard to this clone: Other DNA sequences within the sample encode an identical CDR3. The V gene is TRBV5-1, the J gene TRBJ2-5; D is unclear. V gave up 3 bases and J gave up 5 bases, with 5 bases separating them. Germline lookup yields CDR1 SGHRS and CDR2 YFSETQ. The CDR3 consists of 11 residues. CDR3 nucleotides: TGCGCCAGCAGCTCCGGGGAGACCCAGTACTTC. Its translation: CASSSGETQYF.

J is TRBJ2-7 and V is TRBV9; 8 positions match TRBD2. The CDR3 runs 15 residues. From germline, CDR1 is SGDLS and CDR2 YYNGEE. With 5 bases clipped from V and 5 bases from J, the junction kept 12 bases outside the gene matches. The CDR3: CASSAVGGGRDEQYF. CDR3 DNA sequence: TGTGCCAGCAGTGCAGTCGGGGGGGGCCGGGACGAGCAGTACTTC.

V usage is TRBV7-2 and J usage is TRBJ2-2; D is possibly TRBD1 (6 bases). Trimming left V 5 bases short and J 4 bases short, with 11 bases between. The CDR3 runs to 14 residues. Germline V gene data show CDR1 as SGHTA and CDR2 as FQGNSA. In DNA form, the CDR3 reads TGTGCCAGCAGCCTTGACAGGCTCACCGGGGAGCTGTTTTTT. Amino acid sequence: CASSLDRLTGELFF.

V gene TRBV11-2 combines with J gene TRBJ2-5; D gene unclear. Per germline, CDR1 SGHAT and CDR2 FQNNGV. V dropped 5 bases and J dropped 1 base, with 14 bases sitting between them. The CDR3 has 15 amino acids. CDR3 DNA: TGTGCCAGCAGCCTAGGGTCTGGCCCCCAAGAGACCCAGTACTTC. This gives the protein CASSLGSGPQETQYF.

In DNA form, the CDR3 reads TGTGCCAGTACCCTCTGGGGGGCGAACACCGGGGAGCTGTTTTTT. This translates into CASTLWGANTGELFF. This chain links TRBV19 with TRBJ2-2; D is perhaps TRBD2 (6 bases). From germline, CDR1 is LNHDA and CDR2 SQIVND (reference sequence). CDR3 length equals 15 residues. Trimming removed 7 bases at V and 0 bases at J, with 12 bases between.

V gene TRBV10-2 combines with J gene TRBJ2-1, with TRBD2 matching 15 bases. This CDR3 contains 19 residues. Per the germline V gene, CDR1 is WSHSY and CDR2 is SAAADI. V shed 0 bases, J shed 8 bases, and the junction held 11 bases outside the gene matches. The chain's CDR3 is CASSESRTSGRGGGDEQFF. The CDR3 DNA reads TGCGCCAGCAGTGAGTCGAGGACTAGCGGGAGGGGGGGAGGCGATGAGCAGTTCTTC.

The V and J genes are TRBV15 and TRBJ1-2; TRBD1 aligns across 8 bases. Unmatched junction bases numbered 12, after V lost 3 bases and J lost 6 bases. Germline assignment: CDR1 LNHNV and CDR2 YYDKDF (reference sequence). This CDR3 contains 16 residues. The CDR3 DNA reads as TGTGCCACCAGCAGTCGTCAGGACAGGGCCGATGATGGCTACACCTTC. It yields the protein CATSSRQDRADDGYTF.

The chain is built from TRBV6-1 and TRBJ2-7; a weak D match, TRBD2 (6 bases). Germline V gene sequence: CDR1 MNHNS, CDR2 SASEGT. V was pared by 1 base and J by 0 bases, with 10 bases between. The CDR3 loop spans 15 amino acids. CDR3 sequence reads: CASSEEGSGSYEQYF. The CDR3 coding sequence is TGTGCCAGCAGTGAAGAGGGTAGCGGCTCCTACGAGCAGTACTTC.

The V gene is TRBV28, the J gene TRBJ2-1, with 9 bases lining up with TRBD2. The ends lost 6 bases at V and 6 bases at J; junction bases unmatched: 6. Per germline, CDR1 MDHEN and CDR2 SYDVKM. This CDR3 is 14 amino acids long. CDR3 DNA: TGTGCCAGCAGCCCGACTAGCGGTCGCAATGAGCAGTTCTTC. This codes for CASSPTSGRNEQFF.

The chain links TRBV5-1 to TRBJ1-1, with D uncertain. CDR1 is SGHRS, CDR2 YFSETQ, per germline. The CDR3 spans 13 residues. V lost 2 bases, J lost 5 bases, and 10 bases lay in between. The CDR3 DNA follows: TGCGCCAGCAGCTTTGAGTCCATGACTGAAGCTTTCTTT. This encodes CASSFESMTEAFF.

J is TRBJ2-5 and V is TRBV7-9; 11 bases align to TRBD2. CDR1 and CDR2 (germline): SEHNR, FQNEAQ (reference sequence). J gave up 5 bases and V 2 bases, and 7 bases lay outside the gene matches. The CDR3 consists of 16 residues. CDR3 in amino acids: CASSLSLAGGRETQYF. CDR3 in DNA: TGTGCCAGCAGCTTAAGCCTAGCGGGGGGCCGGGAGACCCAGTACTTC.

This chain links TRBV5-1 with TRBJ2-5, with TRBD1 identical over 10 bases. After removal of 4 bases from V and 2 bases from J, the junction contained 5 bases not matched to a gene. The CDR3 spans 15 residues. Germline values: CDR1 SGHRS, CDR2 YFSETQ. The CDR3 reads CASSLDRGLQETQYF. The CDR3 DNA follows: TGCGCCAGCAGCCTCGACAGGGGGCTTCAAGAGACCCAGTACTTC.

J is TRBJ2-3 and V is TRBV11-3; tentatively, D is TRBD1 (5 bases). V lost 0 bases to trimming and J lost 4 bases, with 5 bases between them. The CDR3 runs to 13 residues. Per germline, CDR1 SGHNT and CDR2 YENEEA. CDR3 sequence reads: CASSLEGADTQYF. The CDR3 nucleotides are TGTGCCAGCAGCTTAGAAGGGGCAGATACGCAGTATTTT.